Listed here are 25 T cell receptor beta chains from one sample, sequenced in a study of breast tumors, draining lymph nodes, adjacent tissues. Breast cancer patients provided tissue from their axillary draining lymph nodes. TCRdb independently ran MiXCR on the multiplex PCR reads; one entry per CDR3 protein. The table shows nearly 200,000 distinct CDR3 sequences, with approximately 31% occurring only once. Sample: axillary lymph node tissue. Receptors were obtained from a female donor with breast cancer. Some clones in this sample may be carry-over from other donors' samples.

This clonotype has at least ten counts. The chain recombines TRBV3-1 with TRBJ2-7; 8 nucleotides line up with TRBD2. The V gene's germline CDR1 is LGHDT and CDR2 YNNKEL (reference sequence). CDR3 length: 15 amino acids. The V and J ends lost 4 bases and 2 bases, in that order; junction bases with no gene match: 7. The CDR3 loop is CASSPEDGRAYEQYF. The CDR3 DNA sequence: TGTGCCAGCAGCCCCGAGGACGGGAGGGCCTACGAGCAGTACTTC.

This clonotype appeared many times. The V gene is TRBV12-3 or TRBV12-4, the J gene TRBJ2-7, with a tentative D call TRBD1 (6 bases). Trimming pared 4 bases from V and 5 bases from J, leaving 15 bases between. The CDR3 runs to 14 residues. In nucleotides, the CDR3 is TGTGCCAGCAGTTCCGGACAGTCTTGGGACGAGCAGTACTTC. It is translated as CASSSGQSWDEQYF.

This clonotype came up many times. The chain carries TRBV24-1 and TRBJ2-3; 10 bases are shared with TRBD1. This CDR3 contains 17 residues. The junction had 10 bases not matched to a gene; V was cut back by 3 bases and J by 5 bases. Germline V CDR1 and CDR2: KGHDR, SFDVKD. CDR3 amino acids: CATSDLRGTGAVDTQYF. DNA for the CDR3: TGTGCCACCAGTGATCTTAGGGGGACAGGGGCGGTAGATACGCAGTATTTT.

As concerns this clonotype: A read error is possible here, since a much larger clone lies one base away. The chain links TRBV20-1 to TRBJ2-7; D is perhaps TRBD1 or TRBD2 (5 bases each). Germline V gene lookup returns CDR1 DFQATT and CDR2 SNEGSKA (reference sequence). The CDR3 extends over 11 amino acids. The CDR3 DNA reads as TGCAGTGCGAGAGGGACCCACGAGCAGTCCTTC. Its protein is CSARGTHEQSF.

The chain uses TRBV7-2 and TRBJ2-5; the D call may be TRBD1 or TRBD2 (5 bases each). CDR1 SGHTA and CDR2 FQGNSA come from the germline V gene. Deletions cut 6 bases from V and 2 bases from J, with 13 bases between. This CDR3 has 14 amino acids. The CDR3 here is CASSSRGVQETQYF. The CDR3, as DNA: TGTGCCAGCAGTTCGCGAGGGGTTCAAGAGACCCAGTACTTC.

This clonotype was seen many times. The rearrangement links TRBV12-3 or TRBV12-4 to TRBJ2-6; D not certain. Trimming stripped 6 bases from V and 0 bases from J, with 3 bases between. The CDR3 runs to 13 residues. The CDR3 DNA reads TGTGCCAGCAGGCTCTCTGGGGCCAACGTCCTGACTTTC. This codes for CASRLSGANVLTF.

In this sample, this clonotype turned up a few times. This may be a read error, as it is one base from a much larger clone. The genes are TRBV20-1 and TRBJ2-7; 9 nucleotides agree with TRBD2. CDR3 length: 13 residues. Germline values: CDR1 DFQATT, CDR2 SNEGSKA (reference sequence). Written as DNA, the CDR3 is TGCAGTGCTAGGCTAGCGGGGTTATACGCGCAGTACTTC. Amino acid sequence: CSARLAGLYAQYF.

This clonotype has more than one count but fewer than ten. This could be a read error, since a much larger clone is one nucleotide away. The chain combines TRBV7-2 with TRBJ2-3; D gene uncertain. The CDR3 consists of 13 residues. Germline V gene lookup returns CDR1 SGHTA and CDR2 FQGNSA. Trimming pared 3 bases from V and 6 bases from J, leaving 10 bases between. The DNA for the CDR3 is TGTGCCAGCAGCTTCGCCTTGGGGGATACGCAGTATTTT. It yields the protein CASSFALGDTQYF.

This clonotype was observed many times. The chain carries TRBV18 and TRBJ2-7; D is possibly TRBD1 or TRBD2 (5 bases each). Germline assignment: CDR1 KGHSH and CDR2 LQKENI. V lost 3 bases and J lost 2, with 8 bases in between. The CDR3 is 13 amino acids. The CDR3: CASSPQGPYEQYF. The CDR3, as DNA: TGTGCCAGCTCACCTCAGGGACCCTACGAGCAGTACTTC.

This clonotype was counted many times. The chain combines TRBV24-1 with TRBJ1-2; TRBD1 matches 9 bases. The CDR3 runs to 15 residues. The germline gives CDR1 KGHDR, CDR2 SFDVKD. Trimming took 4 bases from V and 7 from J; bases not matched to a gene: 9. As DNA, the CDR3 is TGTGCCACCAGTGACGCCGGGACAGGGAGGTTTGGCTACACCTTC. This encodes CATSDAGTGRFGYTF.

This clonotype was seen repeatedly, ten times or more. The rearrangement uses TRBV24-1 and TRBJ2-3; tentatively, D is TRBD2 (6 bases). The V gene's germline CDR1 is KGHDR and CDR2 SFDVKD. The CDR3 totals 14 residues. Trimming took 9 bases from V and 0 from J, leaving 12 bases between them. CDR3 in DNA: TGTGCCACCGGGAGTAGCGGAAGCACAGATACGCAGTATTTT. Translated, it gives CATGSSGSTDTQYF.

This clonotype was seen at least ten times. The CDR3, as DNA: TGTGCCAGCAGCCCCAAAGGGGGGGTGCAAGAGACCCAGTACTTC. Its protein product is CASSPKGGVQETQYF. The chain carries TRBV4-2 and TRBJ2-5, with D tentatively TRBD2 (7 bases). Germline V gene sequence: CDR1 LGHNA, CDR2 YNFKEQ. The CDR3 runs 15 residues. V dropped 4 bases and J dropped 2 bases, with 14 bases sitting between them.

This clonotype was counted many times. The chain recombines TRBV19 with TRBJ1-5, with D possibly TRBD1 on 5 matching bases. The CDR3 contains 14 residues. The V end lost 8 bases, the J end lost 2 bases, and 13 bases lay between the germline ends. The germline CDR1 and CDR2 sequences are LNHDA and SQIVND (reference sequence). CDR3 in DNA: TGTGCCAGTGGGGCGCCGCAGGGCAATCAGCCCCAGCATTTT. Residues: CASGAPQGNQPQHF.

In its sample, this clonotype was seen many times. The V call is TRBV4-2, the J call TRBJ2-7, with a weak D call TRBD1 (7 bases). The CDR3 extends over 16 amino acids. Trimming shortened V by 1 base and J by 5 bases, and 18 bases separated the two germline ends. Germline CDR1 LGHNA, CDR2 YNFKEQ. CDR3: CASSQGAGQSPHEQYF. As DNA, the CDR3 is TGTGCCAGCAGCCAAGGGGCGGGACAGTCGCCTCACGAGCAGTACTTC.

Note on this clonotype: Possible read error: a much larger clone is one base away. The J gene is TRBJ2-1, the V gene TRBV27, with D perhaps TRBD1 (5 bases). Between the trimmed V and J ends, which lost 4 bases and 10 bases, there was a span of 17 bases. CDR1 is MNHEY, CDR2 SMNVEV, per germline (reference sequence). This CDR3 has 14 residues. DNA for the CDR3: TGTGCCAGCAGTTCATCGACAGACCCACGGGAGCAGTTCTTC. Amino acid sequence: CASSSSTDPREQFF.

The chain has TRBV19 and TRBJ1-1; 9 bases align to TRBD1. V shed 6 bases, J shed 4 bases, and the junction held 12 bases outside the gene matches. The length of the CDR3 is 16 residues. Per the germline V gene, CDR1 is LNHDA and CDR2 is SQIVND (reference sequence). The CDR3 loop reads CASSRGQGSLGTEAFF. For the CDR3, the DNA is TGTGCCAGTAGCAGGGGACAGGGTTCGTTGGGCACTGAAGCTTTCTTT.

V usage is TRBV20-1 and J usage is TRBJ2-7; D may match TRBD1 or TRBD2 (6 bases each). The CDR3 loop spans 19 amino acids. V lost 1 base and J lost 0, with 25 bases in between. Germline CDR1 reads DFQATT; CDR2 reads SNEGSKA (reference sequence). DNA for the CDR3: TGCAGTGCTAGAGCCCCCCTCAGGTCTACCGGGGGCTACTCCTACGAGCAGTACTTC. This translates into CSARAPLRSTGGYSYEQYF.

There are many counts of this clonotype. The V and J genes are TRBV5-1 and TRBJ2-3; TRBD2 matches at 12 bases. The germline gives CDR1 SGHRS, CDR2 YFSETQ. This CDR3 contains 19 residues. Losses at the gene ends were 1 base for V and 6 bases for J; bases not matched to a gene: 15. CDR3 DNA: TGCGCCAGCAGCTTGATGGTTCTGGGGCTAGCGGGGGGGCTGGATACGCAGTATTTT. Amino acid sequence: CASSLMVLGLAGGLDTQYF.

V gene TRBV29-1 combines with J gene TRBJ1-3, with 8 bases lining up with TRBD1. The CDR3 contains 14 residues. The germline V gene has CDR1 SQVTM and CDR2 ANQGSEA. V shed 6 bases and J 0 bases; nucleotides not matched to a gene: 4. The DNA of the CDR3 is TGCAGCGTGGGGACAGGCCTCTCTGGAAACACCATATATTTT. Residues: CSVGTGLSGNTIYF. Full variable domain (rest looked up from reference TRBV29-1 and TRBJ1-3): SAVISQKPSRDICQRGTSLTIQCQVDSQVTMMFWYRQQPGQSLTLIATANQGSEATYESGFVIDKFPISRPNLTFSTLTVSNMSPEDSSIYLCSVGTGLSGNTIYFGEGSWLTVV.

This clonotype was recorded at least ten times. CDR3 protein: CASSEFSGGSGYTF. CDR3 sequence (DNA): TGTGCCAGCAGTGAATTTTCAGGGGGCAGCGGCTACACCTTC. The rearrangement uses TRBV2 and TRBJ1-2; 8 nucleotides match TRBD1. V trimming: 2 bases; J trimming: 8 bases; junction bases outside the gene matches: 7. Germline CDR1 and CDR2: SNHLY and FYNNEI. The CDR3 is 14 residues long.

This chain joins TRBV11-2 and TRBJ2-7; D might be TRBD1 (5 bases). This CDR3 has 14 residues. Per germline, CDR1 SGHAT and CDR2 FQNNGV. Trimming stripped 3 bases from V and 2 bases from J, with 11 bases between. CDR3 loop: CASSFDSEAYEQYF. The DNA for the CDR3 is TGTGCCAGCAGCTTTGACAGCGAAGCCTACGAGCAGTACTTC.

In the case of this clonotype: A much larger clone differs from this one at a single base, so this may be a read error. The chain combines TRBV6-5 with TRBJ2-1; tentative D call: TRBD2 (5 bases). Trimming removed 6 bases from V and 8 bases from J, with 17 bases in between. The CDR3 loop spans 14 amino acids. Germline CDR1 is MNHEY and CDR2 is SVGAGI. CDR3 DNA: TGTGCCAGCAGAGCGGAAGCGGAAGCGGATGAGCAGTTCTTC. Protein: CASRAEAEADEQFF.

This rearrangement joins TRBV7-9 to TRBJ2-3; no clear D gene. Germline assignment: CDR1 SEHNR and CDR2 FQNEAQ (reference sequence). Between the trimmed V and J ends, which lost 0 bases and 7 bases, there was a span of 8 bases. The CDR3 contains 13 residues. CDR3 region: CASSLAGFNTQYF. The CDR3 region has the DNA TGTGCCAGCAGCTTAGCGGGGTTTAATACGCAGTATTTT.

This clonotype was recorded many times. CDR3 bases: TGTGCCAGCAGCACTGGGGCACGCAGAAACACTGAAGCTTTCTTT. Its translation is CASSTGARRNTEAFF. The gene calls are TRBV5-6 and TRBJ1-1, with D possibly being TRBD1 (5 bases). Germline lookup yields CDR1 SGHDT and CDR2 YYEEEE. The CDR3 sequence is 15 residues long. V lost 4 bases and J lost 2, with 15 bases in between.

Ten or more counts support this clonotype. The gene calls are TRBV5-8 and TRBJ2-3; D might be TRBD1 or TRBD2, each matching 5 bases. The germline V gene has CDR1 SGHTS and CDR2 YDEGEE. The V end lost 6 bases, the J end lost 0 bases, and 11 bases lay between the germline ends. The CDR3 is made up of 14 amino acids. CDR3 sequence reads: CASKGTSSTDTQYF. DNA for the CDR3: TGTGCCAGCAAAGGGACCTCTAGCACAGATACGCAGTATTTT. The full variable domain, in which reference TRBV5-8 and TRBJ2-3 provide the parts outside the CDR3, is EAGVTQSPTHLIKTRGQQATLRCSPISGHTSVYWYQQALGLGLQFLLWYDEGEERNRGNFPPRFSGRQFPNYSSELNVNALELEDSALYLCASKGTSSTDTQYFGPGTRLTVL.